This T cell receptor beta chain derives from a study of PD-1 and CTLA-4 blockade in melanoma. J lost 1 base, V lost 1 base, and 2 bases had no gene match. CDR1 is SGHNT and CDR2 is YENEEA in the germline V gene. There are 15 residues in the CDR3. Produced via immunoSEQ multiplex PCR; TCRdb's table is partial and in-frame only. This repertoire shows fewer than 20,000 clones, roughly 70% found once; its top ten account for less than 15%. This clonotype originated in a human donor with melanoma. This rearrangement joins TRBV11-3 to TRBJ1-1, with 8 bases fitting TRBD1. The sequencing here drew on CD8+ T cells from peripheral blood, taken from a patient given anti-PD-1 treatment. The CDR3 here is CASSLVGTGNTEAFF. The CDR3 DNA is TGTGCCAGCAGCTTAGTGGGGACAGGGAACACTGAAGCTTTCTTT.